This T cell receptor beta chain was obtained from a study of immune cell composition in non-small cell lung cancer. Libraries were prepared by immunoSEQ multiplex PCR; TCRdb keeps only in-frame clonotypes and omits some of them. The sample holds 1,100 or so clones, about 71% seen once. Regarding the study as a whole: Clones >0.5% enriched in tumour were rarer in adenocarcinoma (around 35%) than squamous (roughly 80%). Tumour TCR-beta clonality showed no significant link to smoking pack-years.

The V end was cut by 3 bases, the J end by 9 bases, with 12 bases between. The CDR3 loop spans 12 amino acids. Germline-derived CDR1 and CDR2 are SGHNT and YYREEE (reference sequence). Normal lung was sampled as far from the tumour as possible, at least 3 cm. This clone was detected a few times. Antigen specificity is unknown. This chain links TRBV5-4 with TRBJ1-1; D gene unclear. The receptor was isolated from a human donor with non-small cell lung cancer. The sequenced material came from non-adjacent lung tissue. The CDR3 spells CASSSPGLKAFF. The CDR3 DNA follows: TGTGCCAGCAGCTCCCCTGGCCTGAAAGCTTTCTTT.